This TCR beta chain was sequenced during a study of Ad26.COV2.S vaccination and SARS-CoV-2 variants. Study-level background: Participants got Ad26.COV2.S intramuscularly, once or twice 56 days apart.

For this clone: Its matching antigen is unknown.

Study-wide points: Vaccinees and placebo recipients showed similar non-spike TCR breadth.

CDR3 size: 14 residues. Per germline, CDR1 SGDLS and CDR2 YYNGEE. V lost 0 bases and J 7 bases, leaving 11 bases between the germline ends. The treatment: some 19 received Ad26.COV2.S at low or high dose, single or two shots; several received placebo; per-sample allocation not given. The investigators took samples on day 63 after the first vaccine or placebo injection. This Boston cohort included adults aged 18-55 years. Vaccination employed an Ad26 vector expressing the Wuhan-strain SARS-CoV-2 spike. Sequencing was performed with immunoSEQ multiplex PCR; in TCRdb, only in-frame clones are kept and a portion is missing. The sample has roughly 700,000 clones, roughly 90% seen once; the top ten hold approximately 1.5%.

This TCR was recovered from a person aged 18-65 years who received the Ad26.COV2.S COVID-19 vaccine or a placebo. This chain joins TRBV9 and TRBJ2-4; weak D call: TRBD1 (6 bases). The sequenced sample was peripheral blood, obtained in a trial of Ad26.COV2.S vaccine versus placebo. The CDR3 DNA follows: TGTGCCAGCAGCGTAGGACAGGCCGGTAACATTCAGTACTTC. Its translation: CASSVGQAGNIQYF. Based on the CDR3 plus reference TRBV9 and TRBJ2-4, the full variable domain is DSGVTQTPKHLITATGQRVTLRCSPRSGDLSVYWYQQSLDQGLQFLIQYYNGEERAKGNILERFSAQQFPDLHSELNLSSLELGDSALYFCASSVGQAGNIQYFGAGTRLSVL.